These T cell receptor beta chains were read from a single sample in a study of T cell clusters in autoimmune cytopenias. TCRdb reprocessed the multiplex PCR reads, with one entry per CDR3 protein and no DNA. The table lists roughly 6,100 distinct CDR3 sequences, with roughly two fifths in the top ten. This sample also appeared in a second study, on T cell repertoires in aging, cancer and after chemotherapy.

The specimen sequenced was peripheral blood. The receptor source for this set is a human donor in good health. CDR3s include the opening cysteine and the closing phenylalanine or tryptophan. Some rows have no size entry. The others give once, few or many, or a class for an expanded clone.

J gene	clone size	V gene	CDR3 protein
TRBJ1-5	medium-sized	TRBV15	CATSRDKSSNQPQHF
TRBJ2-3	medium-sized	TRBV10-3	CAISVSSTDTQYF
TRBJ2-5	-	TRBV5-6	CASSYGTVQGETQYF
TRBJ1-2	-	TRBV28	CASSEGVRAGYTF
TRBJ2-6	medium-sized	TRBV30	CAWTGLWTAPGANVLTF
TRBJ1-4	medium-sized	TRBV12-3/TRBV12-4	CASSFDRGASEKLFF
TRBJ1-2	medium-sized	TRBV6-8	CASSSQDGQVANYGYTF
TRBJ2-1	-	TRBV19	CASGTSANEQFF
TRBJ2-7	-	TRBV12-3/TRBV12-4	CASTGISPEQYF
TRBJ2-3	-	TRBV21-1	CASSKGQGADTQYF
TRBJ2-4	medium-sized	TRBV5-6	CASSLRDRVAKNIQYF
TRBJ1-3	-	TRBV20-1	CSARRVGQGADTIYF
TRBJ2-1	-	TRBV20-1	CSASTQYNEQFF
TRBJ2-7	-	TRBV5-4	CASSQDARSYEQYF
TRBJ1-3	-	TRBV6-5	CASSYGQGRNTIYF
TRBJ1-6	-	TRBV5-6	CASSSGQGGSPLHF
TRBJ2-7	medium-sized	TRBV19	CASSETGDYEQYF
TRBJ1-2	-	TRBV6-2/TRBV6-3	CASRPGTLDYGYTF
TRBJ2-7	-	TRBV14	CASSPQGFEQYF
TRBJ1-1	-	TRBV4-1	CASSQPGGMNTEAFF
TRBJ2-7	-	TRBV12-3/TRBV12-4	CASSSITGSYEQYF
TRBJ2-2	large	TRBV6-1	CASSDWTGDTGELFF
TRBJ2-5	-	TRBV4-3	CASSQEWGSGGRETQYF
TRBJ2-2	medium-sized	TRBV19	CASSGTSVAGELFF
TRBJ1-1	-	TRBV6-6	CASIRVGDTEAFF
TRBJ2-7	-	TRBV28	CASSQQVSEQYF
TRBJ1-1	medium-sized	TRBV29-1	CSVDDVSMNTEAFF
TRBJ1-2	-	TRBV11-2	CASSLGQTSGYTF
TRBJ2-1	-	TRBV7-9	CASRSVQGGPYNEQFF
TRBJ1-2	-	TRBV27	CASSLSSISGARVYGYTF
TRBJ2-7	-	TRBV6-2/TRBV6-3	CASSYVGVGTDEQYF
TRBJ2-3	medium-sized	TRBV6-2/TRBV6-3	CATSLGTSEYF
TRBJ2-7	medium-sized	TRBV19	CASSIAQTYEQYF
TRBJ1-5	-	TRBV24-1	CATSNSWGGGSQPQHF
TRBJ2-7	-	TRBV7-2	CASSLDGGQGVRYEQYF
TRBJ1-2	-	TRBV12-3/TRBV12-4	CASSLMGLGYTF
TRBJ1-5	-	TRBV21-1	CASSKARQASNQPQHF
TRBJ2-5	-	TRBV20-1	CSASPPGLQETQYF
TRBJ1-6	-	TRBV12-3/TRBV12-4	CASSLGATHSPLHF
TRBJ2-7	medium-sized	TRBV19	CASSPRDGSYEQYF
TRBJ2-3	-	TRBV6-2/TRBV6-3	CASRLAGGKSTDTQYF